This entry features one T cell receptor (beta chain) sequence. Clones were sequenced by immunoSEQ multiplex PCR, and TCRdb holds only the in-frame ones, with some missing. Of under 100,000 clones listed, around four fifths are singletons. This specimen comes from a study of blood T cell repertoires in COVID-19. The clonotype was recovered from a man between 60 and 75 years old with COVID-19, enrolled during active disease. The specimen sequenced was peripheral blood.

Here the CDR3 reads CASSLGAGDYGYTF. In DNA form, the CDR3 reads TGTGCCAGCAGCCTCGGCGCAGGGGACTATGGCTACACCTTC. The V gene is TRBV5-5, the J gene TRBJ1-2, with D possibly TRBD1 on 6 matching bases. V lost 4 bases to trimming and J lost 3 bases, with 13 bases between them. The CDR3 is made up of 14 amino acids. Germline V gene data show CDR1 as SGHKS and CDR2 as YYEKEE (reference sequence).